This T cell receptor beta chain was observed in a study of CD8+ T cells in alopecia areata. The authors extracted RNA and reverse transcribed it into cDNA as the sequencing template. The data were produced by immunoSEQ multiplex PCR, yet TCRdb's version contains in-frame clones alone and is incomplete. The table includes over 150,000 clones, roughly 63% detected once. The CDR3 is 13 amino acids. CDR1 is SQVTM, CDR2 ANQGSEA, per germline. Losses at the gene ends were 6 bases for V and 7 bases for J; bases not matched to a gene: 11. The chain employs TRBV29-1 and TRBJ1-2, with 7 bases fitting TRBD1. This TCR came from a human donor with alopecia areata. The sample here was CD4+ T cells sorted from blood, taken at week 0. As DNA, the CDR3 is TGCAGCGTGCGAGACAGGGAACTATCTGGCTACACCTTC. Translating gives CSVRDRELSGYTF.